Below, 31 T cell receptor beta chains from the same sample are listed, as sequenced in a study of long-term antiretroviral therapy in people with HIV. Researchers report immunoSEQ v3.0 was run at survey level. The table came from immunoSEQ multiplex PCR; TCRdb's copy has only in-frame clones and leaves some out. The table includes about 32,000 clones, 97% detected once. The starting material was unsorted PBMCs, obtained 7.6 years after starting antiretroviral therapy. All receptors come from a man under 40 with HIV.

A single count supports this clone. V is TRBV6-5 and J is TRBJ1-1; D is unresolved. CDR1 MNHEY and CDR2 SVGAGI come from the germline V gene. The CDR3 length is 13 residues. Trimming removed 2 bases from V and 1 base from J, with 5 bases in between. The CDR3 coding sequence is TGTGCCAGCAGTTACATGCGGAACACTGAAGCTTTCTTT. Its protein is CASSYMRNTEAFF.

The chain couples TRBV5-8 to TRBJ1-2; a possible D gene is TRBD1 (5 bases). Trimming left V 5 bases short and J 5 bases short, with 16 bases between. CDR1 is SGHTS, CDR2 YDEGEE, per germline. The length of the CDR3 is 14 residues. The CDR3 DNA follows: TGTGCCAGCAGACGCAGGGACTCCCCATATGGCTACACCTTC. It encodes CASRRRDSPYGYTF.

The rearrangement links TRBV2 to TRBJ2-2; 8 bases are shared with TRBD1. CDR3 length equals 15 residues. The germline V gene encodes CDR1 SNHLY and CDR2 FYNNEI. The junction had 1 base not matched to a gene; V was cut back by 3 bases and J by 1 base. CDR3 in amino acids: CASSDRGQNTGELFF. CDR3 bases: TGTGCCAGCAGTGACAGGGGGCAGAACACCGGGGAGCTGTTTTTT.

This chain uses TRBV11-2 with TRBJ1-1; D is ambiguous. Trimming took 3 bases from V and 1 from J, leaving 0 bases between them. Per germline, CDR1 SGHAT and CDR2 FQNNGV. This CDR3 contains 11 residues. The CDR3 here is CASSLNTEAFF. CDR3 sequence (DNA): TGTGCCAGCAGCTTGAACACTGAAGCTTTCTTT.

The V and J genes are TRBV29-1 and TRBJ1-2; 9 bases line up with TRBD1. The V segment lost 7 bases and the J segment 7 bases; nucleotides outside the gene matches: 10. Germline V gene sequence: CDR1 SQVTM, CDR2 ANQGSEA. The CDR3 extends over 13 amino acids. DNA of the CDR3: TGCAGCGATCACAGGGGGCGCGGGTCTGGCTACACCTTC. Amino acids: CSDHRGRGSGYTF.

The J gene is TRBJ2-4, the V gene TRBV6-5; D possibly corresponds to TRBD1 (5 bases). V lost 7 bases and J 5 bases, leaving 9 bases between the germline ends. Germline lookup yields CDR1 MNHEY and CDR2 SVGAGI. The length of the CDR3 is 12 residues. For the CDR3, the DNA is TGTGCCAGCATCGACAGCCAAAACATTCAGTACTTC. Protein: CASIDSQNIQYF.

As DNA, the CDR3 is TGTGCCAGCAGCCCCGGACCTGGTAGGGCAGCTTTCTTT. It codes for CASSPGPGRAAFF. The chain couples TRBV7-2 to TRBJ1-1; D unresolved. V shed 5 bases and J shed 10 bases, with 17 bases lying between them. Germline V CDR1 and CDR2: SGHTA, FQGNSA. There are 13 residues in the CDR3.

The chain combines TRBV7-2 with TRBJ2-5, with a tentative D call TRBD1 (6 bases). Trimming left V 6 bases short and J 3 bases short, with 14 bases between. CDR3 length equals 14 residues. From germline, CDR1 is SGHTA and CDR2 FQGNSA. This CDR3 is CASRSGTLKETQYF. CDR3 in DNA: TGTGCCAGCAGGTCCGGGACACTGAAAGAGACCCAGTACTTC.

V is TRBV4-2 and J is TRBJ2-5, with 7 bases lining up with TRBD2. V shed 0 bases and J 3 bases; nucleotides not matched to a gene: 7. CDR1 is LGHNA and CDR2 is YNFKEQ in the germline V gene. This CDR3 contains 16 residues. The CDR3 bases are TGTGCCAGCAGCCAAGATCGAGCGGGGTGGGAAGAGACCCAGTACTTC. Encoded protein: CASSQDRAGWEETQYF.

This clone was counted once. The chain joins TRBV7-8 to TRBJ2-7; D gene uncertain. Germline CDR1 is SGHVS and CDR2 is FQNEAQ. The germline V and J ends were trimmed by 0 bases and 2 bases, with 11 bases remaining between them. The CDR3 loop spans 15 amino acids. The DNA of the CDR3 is TGTGCCAGCAGCTTAGCGCCCGGAGAGACCTACGAGCAGTACTTC. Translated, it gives CASSLAPGETYEQYF. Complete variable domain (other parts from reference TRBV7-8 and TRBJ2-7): GAGVSQSPRYKVAKRGQDVALRCDPISGHVSLFWYQQALGQGPEFLTYFQNEAQLDKSGLPSDRFFAERPEGSVSTLKIQRTQQEDSAVYLCASSLAPGETYEQYFGPGTRLTVT.

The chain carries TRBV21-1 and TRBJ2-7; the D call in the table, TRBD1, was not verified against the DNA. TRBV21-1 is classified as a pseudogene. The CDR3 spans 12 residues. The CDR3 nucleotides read TGTGCCAGCAGCAAAGGATGGCACGAGCAGTACTTC. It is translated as CASSKGWHEQYF.

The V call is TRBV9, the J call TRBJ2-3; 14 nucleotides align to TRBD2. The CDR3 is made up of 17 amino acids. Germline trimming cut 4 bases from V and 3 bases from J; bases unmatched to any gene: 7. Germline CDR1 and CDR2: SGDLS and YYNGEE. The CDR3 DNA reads TGTGCCAGCAGCCTTCGGACTAGCGGGGGGCCTACAGATACGCAGTATTTT. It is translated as CASSLRTSGGPTDTQYF. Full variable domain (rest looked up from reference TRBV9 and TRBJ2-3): DSGVTQTPKHLITATGQRVTLRCSPRSGDLSVYWYQQSLDQGLQFLIQYYNGEERAKGNILERFSAQQFPDLHSELNLSSLELGDSALYFCASSLRTSGGPTDTQYFGPGTRLTVL.

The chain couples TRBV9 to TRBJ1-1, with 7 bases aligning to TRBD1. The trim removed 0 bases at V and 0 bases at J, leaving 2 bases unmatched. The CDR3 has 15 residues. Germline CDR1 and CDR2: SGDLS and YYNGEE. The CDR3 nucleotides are TGTGCCAGCAGCGTAGAAGGGACAGTGAACACTGAAGCTTTCTTT. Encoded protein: CASSVEGTVNTEAFF.

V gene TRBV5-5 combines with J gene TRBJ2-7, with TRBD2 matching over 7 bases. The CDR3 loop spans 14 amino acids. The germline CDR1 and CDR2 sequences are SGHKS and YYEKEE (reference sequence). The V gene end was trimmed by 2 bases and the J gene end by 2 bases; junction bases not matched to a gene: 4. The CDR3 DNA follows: TGTGCCAGCAGCTTTAAGGCGGGAGCCTACGAGCAGTACTTC. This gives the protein CASSFKAGAYEQYF.

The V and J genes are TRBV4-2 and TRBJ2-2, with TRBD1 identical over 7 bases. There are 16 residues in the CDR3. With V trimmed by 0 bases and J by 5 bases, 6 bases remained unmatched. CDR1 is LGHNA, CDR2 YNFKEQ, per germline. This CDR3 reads CASSQDYRGRTGELFF. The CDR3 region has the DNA TGTGCCAGCAGCCAAGATTACAGGGGAAGGACCGGGGAGCTGTTTTTT.

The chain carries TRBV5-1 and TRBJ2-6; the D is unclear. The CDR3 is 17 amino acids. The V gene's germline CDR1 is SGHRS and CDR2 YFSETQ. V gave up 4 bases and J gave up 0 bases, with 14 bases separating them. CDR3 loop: CASSQRLRSSGANVLTF. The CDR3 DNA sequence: TGCGCCAGCAGCCAAAGGCTCCGGAGCTCTGGGGCCAACGTCCTGACTTTC.

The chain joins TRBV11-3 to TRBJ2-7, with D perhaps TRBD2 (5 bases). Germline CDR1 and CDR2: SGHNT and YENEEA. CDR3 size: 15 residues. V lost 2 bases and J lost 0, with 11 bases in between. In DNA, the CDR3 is TGTGCCAGCAGCTTAAGTTCGGGGATCTCCTACGAGCAGTACTTC. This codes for CASSLSSGISYEQYF.

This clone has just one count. The CDR3 nucleotides read TGTGCCAGCAGTTCTCCGCCGGGACACATCTACGAGCAGTACTTC. Translating gives CASSSPPGHIYEQYF. The chain has TRBV27 and TRBJ2-7, with D perhaps TRBD1 (6 bases). The CDR3 is 15 amino acids. Between the trimmed V and J ends, which lost 4 bases and 3 bases, there was a span of 16 bases. Germline lookup yields CDR1 MNHEY and CDR2 SMNVEV (reference sequence).

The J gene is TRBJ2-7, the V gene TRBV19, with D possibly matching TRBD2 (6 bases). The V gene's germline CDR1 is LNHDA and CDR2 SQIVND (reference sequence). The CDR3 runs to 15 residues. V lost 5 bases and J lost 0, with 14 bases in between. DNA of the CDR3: TGTGCCAGTAGTTCCCCGGGGAGGCCCTCCTACGAGCAGTACTTC. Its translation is CASSSPGRPSYEQYF.

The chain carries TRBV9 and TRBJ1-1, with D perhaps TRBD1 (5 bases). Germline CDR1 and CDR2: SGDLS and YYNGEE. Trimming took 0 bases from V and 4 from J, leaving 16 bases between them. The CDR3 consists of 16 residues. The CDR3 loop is CASSVEDPGDGTEAFF. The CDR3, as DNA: TGTGCCAGCAGCGTAGAGGATCCGGGGGACGGCACTGAAGCTTTCTTT. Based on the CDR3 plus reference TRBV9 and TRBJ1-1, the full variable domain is DSGVTQTPKHLITATGQRVTLRCSPRSGDLSVYWYQQSLDQGLQFLIQYYNGEERAKGNILERFSAQQFPDLHSELNLSSLELGDSALYFCASSVEDPGDGTEAFFGQGTRLTVV.

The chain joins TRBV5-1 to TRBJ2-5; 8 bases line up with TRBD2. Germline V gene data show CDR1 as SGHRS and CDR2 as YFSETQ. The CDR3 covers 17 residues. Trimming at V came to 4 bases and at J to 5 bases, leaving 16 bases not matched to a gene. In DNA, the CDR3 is TGCGCCAGCAGCCCCGCTCAAGCGGGGGCGGGAGAGGAGACCCAGTACTTC. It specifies CASSPAQAGAGEETQYF. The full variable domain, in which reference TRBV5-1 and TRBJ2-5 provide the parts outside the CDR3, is KAGVTQTPRYLIKTRGQQVTLSCSPISGHRSVSWYQQTPGQGLQFLFEYFSETQRNKGNFPGRFSGRQFSNSRSEMNVSTLELGDSALYLCASSPAQAGAGEETQYFGPGTRLLVL.

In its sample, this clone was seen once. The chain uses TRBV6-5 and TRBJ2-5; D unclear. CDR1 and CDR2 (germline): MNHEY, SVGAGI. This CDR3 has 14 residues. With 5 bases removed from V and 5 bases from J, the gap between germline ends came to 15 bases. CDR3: CASSDMKGPETQYF. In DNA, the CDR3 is TGTGCCAGCAGTGACATGAAGGGCCCCGAGACCCAGTACTTC.

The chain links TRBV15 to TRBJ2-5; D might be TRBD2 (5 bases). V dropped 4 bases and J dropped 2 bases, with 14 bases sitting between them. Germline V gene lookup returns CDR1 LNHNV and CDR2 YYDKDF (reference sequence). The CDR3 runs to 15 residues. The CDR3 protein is CATSIRGSGQETQYF. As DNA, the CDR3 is TGTGCCACCAGCATCCGAGGGTCCGGACAAGAGACCCAGTACTTC.

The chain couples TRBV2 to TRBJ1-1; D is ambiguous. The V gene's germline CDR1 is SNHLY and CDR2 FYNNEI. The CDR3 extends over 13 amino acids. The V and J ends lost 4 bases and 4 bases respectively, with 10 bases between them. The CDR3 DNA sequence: TGTGCCAGCAGTGTTCTTCCGGGCACTGAAGCTTTCTTT. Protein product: CASSVLPGTEAFF.

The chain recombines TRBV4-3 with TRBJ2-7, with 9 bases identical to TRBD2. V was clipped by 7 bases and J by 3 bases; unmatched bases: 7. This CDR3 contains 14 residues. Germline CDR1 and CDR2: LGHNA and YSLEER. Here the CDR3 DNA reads TGCGCCAGCAAGCGGGCTAGCGGGGACTACGAGCAGTACTTC. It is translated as CASKRASGDYEQYF.

This CDR3 reads CASARSGTISYEQYF. DNA of the CDR3: TGCGCCAGCGCCCGATCGGGCACTATTTCCTACGAGCAGTACTTC. The chain is built from TRBV5-1 and TRBJ2-7; the D is unclear. CDR3 length: 15 amino acids. Trimming left V 7 bases short and J 1 base short, with 18 bases between. Germline V gene lookup returns CDR1 SGHRS and CDR2 YFSETQ.

CDR3 loop: CASSRDGNSPLHF. In DNA form, the CDR3 reads TGTGCCAGCAGCCGGGACGGTAATTCACCCCTCCACTTT. The chain is built from TRBV5-4 and TRBJ1-6; a weak D match, TRBD1 (5 bases). V was shortened by 4 bases and J by 6 bases, with 8 bases between the two germline ends. Germline CDR1 and CDR2: SGHNT and YYREEE (reference sequence). The CDR3 has 13 residues.

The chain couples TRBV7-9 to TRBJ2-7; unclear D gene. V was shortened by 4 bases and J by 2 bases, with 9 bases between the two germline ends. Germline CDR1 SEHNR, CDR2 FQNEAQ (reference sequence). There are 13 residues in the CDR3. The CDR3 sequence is CASSSRLAYEQYF. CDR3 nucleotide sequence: TGTGCCAGCAGCTCTAGGCTGGCCTACGAGCAGTACTTC.

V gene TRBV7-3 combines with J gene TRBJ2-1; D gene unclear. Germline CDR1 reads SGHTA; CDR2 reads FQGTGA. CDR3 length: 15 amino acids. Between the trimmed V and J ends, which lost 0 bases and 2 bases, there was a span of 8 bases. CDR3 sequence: CASSLTSGPYNEQFF. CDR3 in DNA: TGTGCCAGCAGCTTAACGAGTGGGCCCTACAATGAGCAGTTCTTC.

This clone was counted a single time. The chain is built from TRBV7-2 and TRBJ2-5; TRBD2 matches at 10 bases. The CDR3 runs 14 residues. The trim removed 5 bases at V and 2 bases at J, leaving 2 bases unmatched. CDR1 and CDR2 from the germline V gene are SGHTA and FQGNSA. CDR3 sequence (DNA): TGTGCCAGCAGCACTAGCGGGAATCAAGAGACCCAGTACTTC. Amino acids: CASSTSGNQETQYF.

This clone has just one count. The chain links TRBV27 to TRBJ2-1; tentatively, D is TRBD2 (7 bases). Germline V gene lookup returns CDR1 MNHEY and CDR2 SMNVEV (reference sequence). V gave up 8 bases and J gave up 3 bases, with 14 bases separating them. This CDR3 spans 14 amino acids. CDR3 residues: CASRGAVDYNEQFF. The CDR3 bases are TGTGCCAGCCGGGGGGCGGTCGACTACAATGAGCAGTTCTTC.